The sample holds many counts of the clone carrying this T cell receptor beta chain. This sample was taken from a study of blood T cells in healthy people across ages. Next came a second PCR, run for about 7 to 12 cycles, which used a sample-barcoded 5' primer along with a J-beta primer mix. TCRdb redid the calling of the 5' RACE reads with MiXCR, one entry per CDR3 protein. Of hundreds of thousands of distinct CDR3 sequences in the sample, 32% were seen once. Trimming left V 4 bases short and J 2 bases short, with 13 bases between. The CDR3 runs to 15 residues. Looked up from germline, CDR1 is SGHRS and CDR2 is YFSETQ.

The chain is built from TRBV5-1 and TRBJ2-1, with a possible D match to TRBD1 (6 bases). The sequencing sample was made of blood. The TCR originated in a woman older than 75 in good health. CDR3 bases: TGCGCCAGCAGCCCTTCGACAGGCCCCTACAATGAGCAGTTCTTC. This gives the protein CASSPSTGPYNEQFF.